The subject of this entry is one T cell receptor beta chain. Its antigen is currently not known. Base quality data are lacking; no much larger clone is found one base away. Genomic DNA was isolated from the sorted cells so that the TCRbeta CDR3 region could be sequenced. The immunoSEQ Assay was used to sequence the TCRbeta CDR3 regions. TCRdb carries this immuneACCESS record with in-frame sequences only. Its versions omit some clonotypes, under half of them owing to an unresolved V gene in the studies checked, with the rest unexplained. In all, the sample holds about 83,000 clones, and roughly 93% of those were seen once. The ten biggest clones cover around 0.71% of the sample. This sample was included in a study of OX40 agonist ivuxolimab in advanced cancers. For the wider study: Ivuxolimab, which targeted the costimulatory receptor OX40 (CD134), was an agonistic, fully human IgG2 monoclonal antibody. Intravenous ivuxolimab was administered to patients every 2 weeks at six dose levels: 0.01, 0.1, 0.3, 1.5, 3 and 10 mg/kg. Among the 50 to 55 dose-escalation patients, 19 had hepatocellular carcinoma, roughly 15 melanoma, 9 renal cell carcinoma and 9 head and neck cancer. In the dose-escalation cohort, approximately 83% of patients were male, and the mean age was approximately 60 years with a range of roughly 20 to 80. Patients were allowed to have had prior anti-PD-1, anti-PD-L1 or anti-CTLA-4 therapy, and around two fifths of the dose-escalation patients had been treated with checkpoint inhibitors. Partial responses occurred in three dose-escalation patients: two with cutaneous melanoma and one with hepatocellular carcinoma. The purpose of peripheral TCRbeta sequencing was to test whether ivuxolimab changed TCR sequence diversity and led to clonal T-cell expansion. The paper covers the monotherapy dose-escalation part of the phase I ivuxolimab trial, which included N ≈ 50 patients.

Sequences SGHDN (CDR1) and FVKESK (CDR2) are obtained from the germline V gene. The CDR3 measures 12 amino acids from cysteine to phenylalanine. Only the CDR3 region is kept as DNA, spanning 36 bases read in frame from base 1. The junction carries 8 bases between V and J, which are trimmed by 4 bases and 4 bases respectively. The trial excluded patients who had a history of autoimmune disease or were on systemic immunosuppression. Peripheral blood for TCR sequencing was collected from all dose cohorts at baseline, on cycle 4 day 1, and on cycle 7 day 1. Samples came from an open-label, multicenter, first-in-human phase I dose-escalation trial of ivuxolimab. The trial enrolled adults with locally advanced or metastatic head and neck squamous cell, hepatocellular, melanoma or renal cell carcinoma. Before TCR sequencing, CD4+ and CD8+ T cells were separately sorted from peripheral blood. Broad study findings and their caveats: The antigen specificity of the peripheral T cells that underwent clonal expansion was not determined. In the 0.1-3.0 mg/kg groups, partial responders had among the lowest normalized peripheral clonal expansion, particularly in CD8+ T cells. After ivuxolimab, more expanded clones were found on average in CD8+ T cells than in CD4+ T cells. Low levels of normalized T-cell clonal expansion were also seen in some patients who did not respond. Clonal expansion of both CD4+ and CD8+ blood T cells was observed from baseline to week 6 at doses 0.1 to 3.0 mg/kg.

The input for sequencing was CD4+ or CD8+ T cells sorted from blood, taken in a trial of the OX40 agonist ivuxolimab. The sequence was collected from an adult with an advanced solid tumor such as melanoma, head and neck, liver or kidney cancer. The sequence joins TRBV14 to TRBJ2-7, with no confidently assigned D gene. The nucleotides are TGTGCCAGCAGCCTGTATGTTTACGAGCAGTACTTC. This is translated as CASSLYVYEQYF.